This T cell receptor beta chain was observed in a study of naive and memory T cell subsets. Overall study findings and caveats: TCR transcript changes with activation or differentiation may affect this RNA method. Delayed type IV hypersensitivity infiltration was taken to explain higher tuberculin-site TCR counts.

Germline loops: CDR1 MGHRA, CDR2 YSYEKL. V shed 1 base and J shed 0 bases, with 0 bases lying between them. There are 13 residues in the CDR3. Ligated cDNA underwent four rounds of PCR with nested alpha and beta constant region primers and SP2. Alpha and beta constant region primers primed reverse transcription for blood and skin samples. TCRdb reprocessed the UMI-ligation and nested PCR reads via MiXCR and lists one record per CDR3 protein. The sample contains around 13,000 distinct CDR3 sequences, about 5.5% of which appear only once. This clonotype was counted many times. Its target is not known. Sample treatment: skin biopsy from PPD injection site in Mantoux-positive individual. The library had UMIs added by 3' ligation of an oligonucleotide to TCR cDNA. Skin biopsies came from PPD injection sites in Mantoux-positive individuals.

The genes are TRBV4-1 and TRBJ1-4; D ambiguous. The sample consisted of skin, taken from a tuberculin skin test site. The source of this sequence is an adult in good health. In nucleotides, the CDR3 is TGCGCCAGCAGCCAAGCAACTAATGAAAAACTGTTTTTT. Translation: CASSQATNEKLFF.